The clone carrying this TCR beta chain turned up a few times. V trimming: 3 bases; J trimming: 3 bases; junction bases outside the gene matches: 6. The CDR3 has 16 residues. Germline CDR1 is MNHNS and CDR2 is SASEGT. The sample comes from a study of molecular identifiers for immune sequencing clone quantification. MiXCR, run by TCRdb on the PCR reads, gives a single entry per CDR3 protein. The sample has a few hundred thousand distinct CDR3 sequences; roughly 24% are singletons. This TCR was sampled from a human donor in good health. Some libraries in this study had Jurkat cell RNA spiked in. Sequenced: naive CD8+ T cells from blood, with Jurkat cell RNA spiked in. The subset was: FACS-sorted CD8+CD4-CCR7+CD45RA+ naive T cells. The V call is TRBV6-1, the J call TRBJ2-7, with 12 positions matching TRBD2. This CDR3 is CASSEPLAGGHYEQYF. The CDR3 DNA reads TGTGCCAGCAGTGAGCCACTAGCGGGGGGCCACTACGAGCAGTACTTC.